These 8 T cell receptor beta chains share one sample of origin, sequenced in a study of T cell repertoires in cytomegalovirus infection. These receptors lack a known antigen. Via MiXCR, TCRdb re-called the reads, giving one row per CDR3 protein. The sample holds roughly 730,000 distinct CDR3 sequences; approximately 33% are singletons and the top ten take 15% to 20%. The material sequenced was cultured PBMCs, taken from culture after CMV antigen stimulation. These receptors all stem from a human donor in good health (CMV status not recorded). Some clones in this sample may be carry-over from other donors' samples.

V and J are TRBV2 and TRBJ2-6; a weak D match, TRBD1 (6 bases). Germline V gene sequence: CDR1 SNHLY, CDR2 FYNNEI. The CDR3 is made up of 16 amino acids. Trimming removed 5 bases at V and 2 bases at J, with 13 bases between. CDR3 DNA sequence: TGTGCCAGCAGTCGGGACACCGTCGCTGGGGCCAACGTCCTGACTTTC. Encoded protein: CASSRDTVAGANVLTF.

This clonotype was seen at least ten times. This chain uses TRBV7-8 with TRBJ2-1, with TRBD2 matching 8 bases. After removal of 0 bases from V and 5 bases from J, the junction contained 6 bases not matched to a gene. CDR3 length: 16 amino acids. CDR1 is SGHVS, CDR2 FQNEAQ, per germline. The CDR3 loop is CASSLAGTRLNNEQFF. CDR3 nucleotides: TGTGCCAGCAGCTTAGCGGGGACTAGACTTAACAATGAGCAGTTCTTC. The variable domain in full, completed from reference TRBV7-8 and TRBJ2-1, reads GAGVSQSPRYKVAKRGQDVALRCDPISGHVSLFWYQQALGQGPEFLTYFQNEAQLDKSGLPSDRFFAERPEGSVSTLKIQRTQQEDSAVYLCASSLAGTRLNNEQFFGPGTRLTVL.

V gene TRBV29-1 combines with J gene TRBJ2-4, with 9 nucleotides matching TRBD1. The V segment lost 6 bases and the J segment 7 bases; nucleotides outside the gene matches: 10. The CDR3 consists of 14 residues. Germline V gene data show CDR1 as SQVTM and CDR2 as ANQGSEA. CDR3 amino acids: CSVQGGQGLNIQYF. The CDR3 DNA reads TGCAGCGTCCAAGGGGGACAGGGCTTGAACATTCAGTACTTC.

This clonotype appeared a few times. The chain uses TRBV12-3 or TRBV12-4 and TRBJ1-3; D is unresolved. The germline V and J ends were trimmed by 6 bases and 4 bases, with 10 bases remaining between them. The CDR3 loop spans 13 amino acids. CDR3 bases: TGTGCCAGCAGCCTATGGTCCGGAAACACCATATATTTT. Translating it yields CASSLWSGNTIYF.

This chain connects TRBV6-2 or TRBV6-3 to TRBJ1-2; perhaps TRBD1 as D (6 bases). This CDR3 comprises 13 residues. CDR1 and CDR2 from the germline V gene are MNHEY and SVGEGT. Trimming left V 5 bases short and J 8 bases short, with 15 bases between. DNA for the CDR3: TGTGCCAGCAGTACAAACAGGGTCGGAGGCTACACCTTC. This sequence encodes CASSTNRVGGYTF.

A few counts support this clonotype. J is TRBJ2-4 and V is TRBV4-3; TRBD1 matches 9 bases. The CDR3 consists of 16 residues. V shed 1 base, J shed 2 bases, and the junction held 3 bases outside the gene matches. CDR1 and CDR2 (germline): LGHNA, YSLEER. The CDR3 protein is CASSQGDRVTKNIQYF. Here the CDR3 DNA reads TGCGCCAGCAGCCAAGGGGACAGGGTGACCAAAAACATTCAGTACTTC.

This clonotype was seen many times. The chain couples TRBV12-3 or TRBV12-4 to TRBJ1-1; 8 bases map to TRBD1. After removal of 2 bases from V and 3 bases from J, the junction contained 2 bases not matched to a gene. There are 14 residues in the CDR3. CDR3 in DNA: TGTGCCAGCAGTTTACAGGGGGCTGACACTGAAGCTTTCTTT. Translation gives CASSLQGADTEAFF.

The chain joins TRBV12-3 or TRBV12-4 to TRBJ2-1; 11 nucleotides agree with TRBD2. The CDR3 spans 14 residues. V trimming: 3 bases; J trimming: 16 bases; junction bases outside the gene matches: 11. CDR3 sequence (DNA): TGTGCCAGCAGTTTTACCCCTACTAGCGGGAGAGAATTCTTC. It yields the protein CASSFTPTSGREFF.